This T cell receptor beta chain was captured in a study of a mutant IDH1 vaccine in newly diagnosed glioma. CDR1 and CDR2 (germline): MNHEY, SVGAGI. V lost 6 bases and J lost 8; bases outside the gene matches: 13. The CDR3 consists of 15 residues. As regards this clone: Antigen unknown.

Only in-frame clones appear in the TCRdb table, and some are missing; sequencing was by immunoSEQ multiplex PCR. Among approximately 41,000 clones listed, around 91% were seen once. Study results and caveats: Pseudoprogression seemed unrelated to changes in top peripheral T cell clonotypes.

Documented time point: week 35, safety follow-up. Every vaccine dose comprised 300 ug of mutant IDH1 20-mer peptide plus topical imiquimod. This clonotype originated in a middle-aged man with glioma. The J gene is TRBJ1-2, the V gene TRBV6-5; 9 nucleotides match TRBD1. The sequencing used PBMCs, collected from a glioma patient whose treatment included an IDH1 peptide vaccine. CDR3 region: CASSWTGVEGGGYTF. The CDR3 DNA reads as TGTGCCAGCAGCTGGACAGGGGTTGAGGGTGGCGGCTACACCTTC.